These T cell receptor beta chains were read from a single sample in a study of regulatory T cells in long-lasting Graves disease. MiXCR, applied by TCRdb to the multiplex PCR reads, yields one record per CDR3 protein. The table shows a few hundred thousand distinct CDR3 sequences, with roughly 12% occurring only once. The sample was also linked to a second study, of T cells in Graves' hyperthyroidism and ophthalmopathy.

The sample was peripheral blood mononuclear cells (PBMCs), taken at new diagnosis, from a patient treated with antithyroid drugs. The receptors come from a woman under 30 with Graves disease. CDR3s include the opening cysteine and the closing phenylalanine or tryptophan.

V gene	J gene	CDR3 protein
TRBV7-2	TRBJ2-1	CASSSQSGLAGVEQFF
TRBV7-9	TRBJ2-1	CASSPQSGTSGRGEQFF
TRBV20-1	TRBJ2-3	CSARDSRRPTDTQYF
TRBV29-1	TRBJ2-2	CSVVTGTNTGELFF
TRBV29-1	TRBJ2-1	CSVPRGNNEQFF
TRBV10-3	TRBJ1-2	CAISRLDRGNHGYTF
TRBV6-1	TRBJ2-2	CASSGLNTGELFF
TRBV7-2	TRBJ1-5	CASSAGQSLNQPQHF
TRBV6-1	TRBJ1-1	CASKEVYGASREEAFF
TRBV27	TRBJ1-2	CASSPLVTGNYGYTF
TRBV20-1	TRBJ1-2	CSARGDGVMYGYTF
TRBV13	TRBJ2-1	CASTRAALRRRAYNEQFF
TRBV18	TRBJ1-3	CASSPRKGSSGNTIYF
TRBV30	TRBJ2-1	CAWSGGDYNEQFF
TRBV6-5	TRBJ1-1	CASSYQFWQRNQTHLNTEAFF
TRBV12-3/TRBV12-4	TRBJ2-7	CASSLGQLYEQYF
TRBV20-1	TRBJ1-5	CSARGGQENQPQHF
TRBV11-2	TRBJ1-1	CASSLPGGNTEAFF
TRBV28	TRBJ2-3	CASSLSPPWASGGSTDTQYF
TRBV7-9	TRBJ2-5	CASSLIPSGGQETQYF
TRBV5-1	TRBJ2-1	CASRPWAGLSYNEQFF
TRBV3-1	TRBJ2-1	CASSQGPSLSPQYDSYNEQFF
TRBV5-4	TRBJ1-2	CASSRETGAPKYGYTF
TRBV7-3	TRBJ2-7	CASSFTRDSLPYEQYF
TRBV6-1	TRBJ1-5	CASSAGGGNQPQHF
TRBV7-9	TRBJ1-1	CASSYTQGVGKAFF